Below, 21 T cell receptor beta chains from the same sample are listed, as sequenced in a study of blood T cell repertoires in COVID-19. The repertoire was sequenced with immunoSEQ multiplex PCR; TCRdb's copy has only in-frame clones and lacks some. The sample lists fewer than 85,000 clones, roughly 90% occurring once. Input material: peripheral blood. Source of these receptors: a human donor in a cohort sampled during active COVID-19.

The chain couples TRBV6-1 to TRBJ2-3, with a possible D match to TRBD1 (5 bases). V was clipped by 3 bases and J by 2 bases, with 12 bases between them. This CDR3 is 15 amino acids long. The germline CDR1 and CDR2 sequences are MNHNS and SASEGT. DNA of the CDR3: TGTGCCAGCAGTGATATCAGGGATCCCACAGATACGCAGTATTTT. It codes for CASSDIRDPTDTQYF.

CDR3 sequence reads: CASSSYRYQETQYF. The CDR3 region has the DNA TGTGCCAGCAGCTCTTACAGGTACCAAGAGACCCAGTACTTC. The V gene is TRBV11-2, the J gene TRBJ2-5; possibly TRBD1 for D (5 bases). Trimming stripped 4 bases from V and 0 bases from J, with 9 bases between. There are 14 residues in the CDR3. Looked up from germline, CDR1 is SGHAT and CDR2 is FQNNGV.

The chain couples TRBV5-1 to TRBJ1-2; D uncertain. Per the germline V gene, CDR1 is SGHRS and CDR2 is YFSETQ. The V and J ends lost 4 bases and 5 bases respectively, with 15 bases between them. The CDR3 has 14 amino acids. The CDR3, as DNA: TGCGCCAGCAGCCCGGACCAATCGGGGTATGGCTACACCTTC. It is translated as CASSPDQSGYGYTF. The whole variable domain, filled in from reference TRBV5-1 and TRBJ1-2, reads KAGVTQTPRYLIKTRGQQVTLSCSPISGHRSVSWYQQTPGQGLQFLFEYFSETQRNKGNFPGRFSGRQFSNSRSEMNVSTLELGDSALYLCASSPDQSGYGYTFGSGTRLTVV.

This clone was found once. In DNA form, the CDR3 reads TGTGCCAGCAGCTTAGACCAGGCCGACACCGGGGAGCTGTTTTTT. Protein product: CASSLDQADTGELFF. The chain recombines TRBV7-9 with TRBJ2-2; D not resolved. V lost 1 base, J lost 3 bases, and 9 bases lay in between. CDR1 is SEHNR, CDR2 FQNEAQ, per germline (reference sequence). The CDR3 loop spans 15 amino acids.

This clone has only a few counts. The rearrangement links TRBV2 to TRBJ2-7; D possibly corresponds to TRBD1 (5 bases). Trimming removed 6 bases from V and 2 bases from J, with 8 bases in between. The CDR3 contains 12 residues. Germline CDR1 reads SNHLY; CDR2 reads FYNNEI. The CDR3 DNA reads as TGTGCCAGCAGGGGGCTCCCCTACGAGCAGTACTTC. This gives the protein CASRGLPYEQYF.

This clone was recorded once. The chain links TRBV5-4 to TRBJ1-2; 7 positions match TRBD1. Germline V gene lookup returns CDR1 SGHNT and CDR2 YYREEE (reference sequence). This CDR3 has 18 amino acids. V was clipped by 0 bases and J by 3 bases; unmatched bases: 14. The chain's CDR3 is CASSLEGQISEFYYGYTF. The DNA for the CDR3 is TGTGCCAGCAGCTTGGAGGGACAGATCAGCGAGTTTTACTATGGCTACACCTTC.

The CDR3, as DNA: TGTGCCAGCAGCGGGGGACTCCTAAACTCCTACGAGCAGTACTTC. Translated, it gives CASSGGLLNSYEQYF. The V and J genes are TRBV5-4 and TRBJ2-7, with TRBD2 as a possible D gene (6 bases). Deletions cut 4 bases from V and 0 bases from J, with 14 bases between. This CDR3 is 15 amino acids long. CDR1 SGHNT and CDR2 YYREEE come from the germline V gene (reference sequence).

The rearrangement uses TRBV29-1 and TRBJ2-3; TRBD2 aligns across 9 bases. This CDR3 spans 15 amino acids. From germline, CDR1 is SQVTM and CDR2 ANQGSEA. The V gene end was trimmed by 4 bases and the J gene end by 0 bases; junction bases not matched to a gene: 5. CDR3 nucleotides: TGCAGCGTTGTAGCTAGCGGGACTAGCACAGATACGCAGTATTTT. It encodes CSVVASGTSTDTQYF.

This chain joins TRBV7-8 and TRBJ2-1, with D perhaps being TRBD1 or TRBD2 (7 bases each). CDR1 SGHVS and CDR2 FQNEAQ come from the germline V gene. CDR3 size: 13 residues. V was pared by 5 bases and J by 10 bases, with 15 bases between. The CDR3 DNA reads TGTGCCAGCAGCCTAGGGGGCGGGAGCGAGCAGTTCTTC. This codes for CASSLGGGSEQFF.

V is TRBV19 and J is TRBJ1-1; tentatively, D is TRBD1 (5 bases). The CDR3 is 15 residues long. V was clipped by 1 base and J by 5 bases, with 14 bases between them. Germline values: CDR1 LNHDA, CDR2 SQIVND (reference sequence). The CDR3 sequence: CASSIAAGGVTEAFF. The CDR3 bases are TGTGCCAGTAGTATAGCGGCCGGGGGTGTGACTGAAGCTTTCTTT.

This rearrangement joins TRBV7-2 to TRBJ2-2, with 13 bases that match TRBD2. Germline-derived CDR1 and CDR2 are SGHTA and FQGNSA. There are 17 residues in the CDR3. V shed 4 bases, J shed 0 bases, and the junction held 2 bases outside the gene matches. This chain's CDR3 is CASSSGLAGANTGELFF. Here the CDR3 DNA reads TGTGCCAGCAGCTCCGGACTAGCGGGAGCGAACACCGGGGAGCTGTTTTTT.

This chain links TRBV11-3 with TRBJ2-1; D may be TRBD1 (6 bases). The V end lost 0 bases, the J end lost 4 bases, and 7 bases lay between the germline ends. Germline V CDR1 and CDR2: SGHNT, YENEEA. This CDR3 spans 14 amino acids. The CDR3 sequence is CASSLDGQYNEQFF. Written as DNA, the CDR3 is TGTGCCAGCAGCTTAGATGGACAGTACAATGAGCAGTTCTTC.

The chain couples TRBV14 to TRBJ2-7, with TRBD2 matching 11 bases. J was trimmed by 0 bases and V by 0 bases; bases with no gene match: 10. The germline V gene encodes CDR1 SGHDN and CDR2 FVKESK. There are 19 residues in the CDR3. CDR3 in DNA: TGTGCCAGCAGCCAAGATCGGGGACTAGCGGAAACCCACTCCTACGAGCAGTACTTC. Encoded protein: CASSQDRGLAETHSYEQYF.

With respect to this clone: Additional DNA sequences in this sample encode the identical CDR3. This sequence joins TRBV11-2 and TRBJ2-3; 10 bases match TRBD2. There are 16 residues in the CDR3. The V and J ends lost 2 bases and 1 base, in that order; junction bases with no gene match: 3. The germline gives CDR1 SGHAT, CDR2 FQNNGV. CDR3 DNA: TGTGCCAGCAGCTTACTAGCGGGGGCCCGCACAGATACGCAGTATTTT. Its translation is CASSLLAGARTDTQYF.

As DNA, the CDR3 is TGTGCCAGCAAACCGGGACAGGCCAACTACGAGCAGTACTTC. This encodes CASKPGQANYEQYF. The chain combines TRBV2 with TRBJ2-7; 8 bases line up with TRBD1. The germline CDR1 and CDR2 sequences are SNHLY and FYNNEI. The CDR3 has 14 amino acids. V lost 7 bases to trimming and J lost 3 bases; unmatched junction nucleotides: 8. Together with reference TRBV2 and TRBJ2-7, the CDR3 gives the full variable domain: EPEVTQTPSHQVTQMGQEVILRCVPISNHLYFYWYRQILGQKVEFLVSFYNNEISEKSEIFDDQFSVERPDGSNFTLKIRSTKLEDSAMYFCASKPGQANYEQYFGPGTRLTVT.

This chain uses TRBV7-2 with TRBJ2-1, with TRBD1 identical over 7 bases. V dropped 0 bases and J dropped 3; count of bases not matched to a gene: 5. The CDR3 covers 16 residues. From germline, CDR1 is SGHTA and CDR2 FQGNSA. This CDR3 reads CASSLAGGEYYNEQFF. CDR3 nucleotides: TGTGCCAGCAGCTTAGCAGGGGGCGAATACTACAATGAGCAGTTCTTC.

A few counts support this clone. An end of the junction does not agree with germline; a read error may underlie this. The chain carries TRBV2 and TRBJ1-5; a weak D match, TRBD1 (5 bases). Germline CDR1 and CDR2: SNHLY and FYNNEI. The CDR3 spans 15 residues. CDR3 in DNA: TGTGCCAGCAGAGAAGAGACAGTATCAAATCAGCCCCAGCATTTT. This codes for CASREETVSNQPQHF.

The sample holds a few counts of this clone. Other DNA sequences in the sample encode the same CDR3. The CDR3 coding sequence is TGTGCCAGCAGCCAGGGGGGGTTCACAGATACGCAGTATTTT. Translating gives CASSQGGFTDTQYF. The chain employs TRBV3-1 (or the pseudogene TRBV3-2) and TRBJ2-3, with 7 bases identical to TRBD2. The CDR3 loop spans 14 amino acids. Germline assignment: CDR1 LGHDT and CDR2 YNNKEL (reference sequence). The J segment lost 2 bases and the V segment lost 3 bases, leaving 2 bases of the junction unmatched.

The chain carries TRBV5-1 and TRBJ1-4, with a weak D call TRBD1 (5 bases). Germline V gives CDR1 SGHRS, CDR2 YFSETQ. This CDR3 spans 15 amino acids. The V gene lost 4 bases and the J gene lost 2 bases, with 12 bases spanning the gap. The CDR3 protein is CASSPAGLTNEKLFF. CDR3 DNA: TGCGCCAGCAGCCCGGCAGGGCTGACTAATGAAAAACTGTTTTTT.

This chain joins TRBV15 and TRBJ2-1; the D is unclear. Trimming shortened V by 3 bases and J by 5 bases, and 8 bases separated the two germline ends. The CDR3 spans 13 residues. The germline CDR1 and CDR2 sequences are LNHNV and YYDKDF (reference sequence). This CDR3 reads CATSRSYNNEQFF. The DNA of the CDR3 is TGTGCCACCAGCAGGAGTTATAACAATGAGCAGTTCTTC.

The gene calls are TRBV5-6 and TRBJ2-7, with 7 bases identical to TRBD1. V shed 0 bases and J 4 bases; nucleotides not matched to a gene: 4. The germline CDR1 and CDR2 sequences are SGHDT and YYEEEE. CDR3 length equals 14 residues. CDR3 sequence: CASSLGDRVYEQYF. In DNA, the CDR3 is TGTGCCAGCAGCTTGGGTGACAGGGTATACGAGCAGTACTTC.